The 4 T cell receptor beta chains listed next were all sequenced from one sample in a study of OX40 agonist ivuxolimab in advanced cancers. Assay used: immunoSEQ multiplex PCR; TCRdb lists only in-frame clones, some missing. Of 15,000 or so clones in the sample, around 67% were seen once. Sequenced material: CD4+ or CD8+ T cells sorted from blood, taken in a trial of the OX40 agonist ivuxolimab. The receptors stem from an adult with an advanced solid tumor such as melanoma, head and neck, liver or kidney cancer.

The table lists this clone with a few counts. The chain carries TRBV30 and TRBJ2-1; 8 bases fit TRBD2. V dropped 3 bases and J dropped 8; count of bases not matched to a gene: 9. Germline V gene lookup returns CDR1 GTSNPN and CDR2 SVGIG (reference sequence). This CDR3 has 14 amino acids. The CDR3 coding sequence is TGTGCCTGGAGGGGCAAGCGGGAGATCGATGAGCAGTTCTTC. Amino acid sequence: CAWRGKREIDEQFF.

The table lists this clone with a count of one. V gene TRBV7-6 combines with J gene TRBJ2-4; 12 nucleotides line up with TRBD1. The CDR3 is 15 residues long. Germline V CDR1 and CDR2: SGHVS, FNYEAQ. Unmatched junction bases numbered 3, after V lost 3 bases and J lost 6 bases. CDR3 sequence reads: CASSLGTGGGNIQYF. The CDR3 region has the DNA TGTGCCAGCAGCTTGGGGACAGGGGGCGGAAACATTCAGTACTTC.

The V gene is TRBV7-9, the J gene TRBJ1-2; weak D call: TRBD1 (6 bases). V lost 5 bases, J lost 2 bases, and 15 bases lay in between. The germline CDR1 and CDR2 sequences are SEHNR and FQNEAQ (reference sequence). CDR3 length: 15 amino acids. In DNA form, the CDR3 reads TGTGCCAGCAGCCCAGCCGGACAGCAAAACTATGGCTACACCTTC. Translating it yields CASSPAGQQNYGYTF.

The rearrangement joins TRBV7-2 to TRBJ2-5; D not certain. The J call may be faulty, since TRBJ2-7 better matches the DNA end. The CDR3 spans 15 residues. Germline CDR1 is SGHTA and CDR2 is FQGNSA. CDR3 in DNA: TGTGCCAGCAGTCCCATCCTAGGATCCCCCTACGAGCAGTACTTC. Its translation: CASSPILGSPYEQYF.